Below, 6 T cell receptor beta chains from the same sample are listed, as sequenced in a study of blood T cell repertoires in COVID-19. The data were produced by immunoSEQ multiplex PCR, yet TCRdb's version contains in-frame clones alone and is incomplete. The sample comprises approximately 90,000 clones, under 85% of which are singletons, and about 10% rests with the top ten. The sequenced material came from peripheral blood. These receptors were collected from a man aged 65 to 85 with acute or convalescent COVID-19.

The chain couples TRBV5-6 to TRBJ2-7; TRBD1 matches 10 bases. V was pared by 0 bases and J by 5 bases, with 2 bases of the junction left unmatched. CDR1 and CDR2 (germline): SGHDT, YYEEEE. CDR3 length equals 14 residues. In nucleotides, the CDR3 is TGTGCCAGCAGCTTGGGACAGGGGGCCCACGAGCAGTACTTC. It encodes CASSLGQGAHEQYF.

The CDR3 sequence: CASSQPRERNTIYF. CDR3 DNA sequence: TGCGCCAGCAGCCAGCCCAGGGAAAGAAACACCATATATTTT. The chain has TRBV4-1 and TRBJ1-3; perhaps TRBD1 as D (5 bases). From germline, CDR1 is MGHRA and CDR2 YSYEKL. V was pared by 3 bases and J by 5 bases, with 11 bases between. The CDR3 has 14 amino acids.

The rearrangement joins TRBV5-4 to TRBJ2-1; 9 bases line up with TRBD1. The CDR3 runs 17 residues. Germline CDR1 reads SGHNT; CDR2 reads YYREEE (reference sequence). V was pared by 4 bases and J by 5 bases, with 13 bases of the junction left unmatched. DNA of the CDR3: TGTGCCAGCAGCCTTCCTTCCCGGGACAGGGCGGACAATGAGCAGTTCTTC. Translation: CASSLPSRDRADNEQFF. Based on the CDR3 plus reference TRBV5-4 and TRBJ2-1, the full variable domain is ETGVTQSPTHLIKTRGQQVTLRCSSQSGHNTVSWYQQALGQGPQFIFQYYREEENGRGNFPPRFSGLQFPNYSSELNVNALELDDSALYLCASSLPSRDRADNEQFFGPGTRLTVL.

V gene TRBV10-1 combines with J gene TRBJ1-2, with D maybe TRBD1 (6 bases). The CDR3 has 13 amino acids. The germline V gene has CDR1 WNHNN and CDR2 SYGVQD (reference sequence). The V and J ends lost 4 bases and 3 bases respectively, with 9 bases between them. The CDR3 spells CASSVPGDYGYTF. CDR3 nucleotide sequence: TGCGCCAGCAGTGTTCCAGGGGACTATGGCTACACCTTC.

CDR3 nucleotide sequence: TGTGCCAGCAGGTCTAGGGGGATCCAGGGTCATGCAACTAATGAAAAACTGTTTTTT. It is translated as CASRSRGIQGHATNEKLFF. The chain employs TRBV7-9 and TRBJ1-4, with D perhaps matching TRBD1 (6 bases). The germline V gene encodes CDR1 SEHNR and CDR2 FQNEAQ (reference sequence). The CDR3 spans 19 residues. V was pared by 6 bases and J by 0 bases, with 23 bases between.

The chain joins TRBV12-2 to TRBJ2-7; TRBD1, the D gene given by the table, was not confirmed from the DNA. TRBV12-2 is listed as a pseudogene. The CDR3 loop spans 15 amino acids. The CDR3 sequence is CASRLAQPGLGEQYV. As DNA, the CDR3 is TGTGCAAGTCGCTTAGCGCAGCCAGGGCTAGGCGAGCAGTACGTC.